This entry describes one TCR beta chain. Antigen: not known. CDR1 LGHNA and CDR2 YNFKEQ come from the germline V gene. Trimming left V 4 bases short and J 0 bases short, with 10 bases between. This CDR3 spans 14 amino acids. This sample is part of a study of CD8 T cells in Susac syndrome. Study-wide results and limits: Clonal expansion of CD8+ cells in Susac peaked in TEMRA cells (and in active patients). The total CD8+ repertoires contained roughly 17 Susac-specific public clones, and the CD8+ TEMRA repertoires contained 5 or 6.

The RNA, about 0.5 to 1 ug, was put through reverse transcription using random hexamers. TCRdb re-derived calls from the immunoSEQ multiplex PCR reads in MiXCR, one entry per CDR3 protein. The table has 95,000 to 150,000 distinct CDR3 sequences, just under 95% seen once. The clonotype was recovered from a human donor with Susac syndrome. The J gene is TRBJ2-7, the V gene TRBV4-2; D not certain. The specimen sequenced was CD8+ T cells from PBMCs. CDR3 coding DNA: TGTGCCAGCAGCCCCCAGGCACGCTCCTACGAGCAGTACTTC. Amino acids: CASSPQARSYEQYF.